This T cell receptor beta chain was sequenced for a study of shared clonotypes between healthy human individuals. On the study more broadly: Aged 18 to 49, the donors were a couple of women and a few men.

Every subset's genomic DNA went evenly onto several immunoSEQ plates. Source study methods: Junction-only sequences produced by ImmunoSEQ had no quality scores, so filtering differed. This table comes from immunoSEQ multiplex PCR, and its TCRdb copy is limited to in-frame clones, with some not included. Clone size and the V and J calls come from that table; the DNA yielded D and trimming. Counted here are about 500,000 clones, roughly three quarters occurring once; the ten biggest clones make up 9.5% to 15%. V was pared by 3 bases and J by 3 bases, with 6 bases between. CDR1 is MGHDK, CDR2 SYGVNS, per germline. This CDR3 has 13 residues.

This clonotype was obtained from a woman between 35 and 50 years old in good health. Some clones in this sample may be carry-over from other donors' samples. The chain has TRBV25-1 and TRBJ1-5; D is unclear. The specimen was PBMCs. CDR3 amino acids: CASSDGNNQPQHF. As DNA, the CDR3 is TGTGCCAGCAGTGACGGTAACAATCAGCCCCAGCATTTT.